This T cell receptor (beta chain) was sequenced during a study of human T cells and chemical hapten exposure. The study used a library that attached unique molecular identifiers to individual cDNA molecules. In the authors' workflow: Samples contained a median of approximately 100,000 TCRs, with a range of roughly 23,224 to 700,000. In TCRdb, the 5' RACE reads were re-called with MiXCR into one record per CDR3 protein. These V and J calls are TCRdb output, not the study's own analysis. Seen here are 110,000 or so distinct CDR3 sequences, around a fifth observed once, and the top ten hold about 3%. Total RNA was extracted from unfractionated whole blood. CDR1 is MDHEN and CDR2 is SYDVKM in the germline V gene. V gave up 6 bases and J gave up 10 bases, with 12 bases separating them. The CDR3 has 11 amino acids.

This sequence joins TRBV28 and TRBJ1-1; D remains ambiguous. The sequence derives from a human donor in good health. The CDR3 spells CASSPQSRAFF. The CDR3 coding sequence is TGTGCCAGCAGCCCCCAATCCCGAGCTTTCTTT. The whole variable domain, remainder taken from reference TRBV28 and TRBJ1-1, is DVKVTQSSRYLVKRTGEKVFLECVQDMDHENMFWYRQDPGLGLRLIYFSYDVKMKEKGDIPEGYSVSREKKERFSLILESASTNQTSMYLCASSPQSRAFFGQGTRLTVV.